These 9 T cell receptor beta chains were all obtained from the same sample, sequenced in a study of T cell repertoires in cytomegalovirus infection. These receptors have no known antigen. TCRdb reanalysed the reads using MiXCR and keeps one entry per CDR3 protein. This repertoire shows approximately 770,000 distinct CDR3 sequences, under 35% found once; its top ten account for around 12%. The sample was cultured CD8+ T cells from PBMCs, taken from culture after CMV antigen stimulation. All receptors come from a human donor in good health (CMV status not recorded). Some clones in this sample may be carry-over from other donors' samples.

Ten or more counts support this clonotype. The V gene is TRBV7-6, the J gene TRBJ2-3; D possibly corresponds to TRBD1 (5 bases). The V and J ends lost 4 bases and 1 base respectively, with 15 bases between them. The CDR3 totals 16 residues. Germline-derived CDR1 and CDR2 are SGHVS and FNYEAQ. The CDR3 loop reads CASSSLQVLRTDTQYF. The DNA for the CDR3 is TGTGCCAGCAGCTCCTTACAGGTCCTACGCACAGATACGCAGTATTTT.

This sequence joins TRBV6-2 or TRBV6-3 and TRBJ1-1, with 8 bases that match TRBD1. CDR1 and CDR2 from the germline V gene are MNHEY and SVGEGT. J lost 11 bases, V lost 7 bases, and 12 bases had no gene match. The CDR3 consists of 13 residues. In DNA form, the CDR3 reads TGTGCCAGCACCATGCCAGGGGGCGAGTTGGCTTTCTTT. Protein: CASTMPGGELAFF.

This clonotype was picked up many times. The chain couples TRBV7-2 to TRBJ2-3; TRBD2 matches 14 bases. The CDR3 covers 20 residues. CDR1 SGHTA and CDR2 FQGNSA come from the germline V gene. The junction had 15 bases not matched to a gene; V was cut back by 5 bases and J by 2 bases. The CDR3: CASSGIDSGLAGGYTDTQYF. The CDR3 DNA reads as TGTGCCAGCAGCGGGATCGATAGCGGACTAGCGGGGGGTTACACAGATACGCAGTATTTT.

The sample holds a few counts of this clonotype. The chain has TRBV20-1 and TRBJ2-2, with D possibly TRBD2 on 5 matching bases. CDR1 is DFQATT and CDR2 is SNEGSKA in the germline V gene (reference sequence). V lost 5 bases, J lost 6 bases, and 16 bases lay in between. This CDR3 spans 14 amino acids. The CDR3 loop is CSASEGLVAGELFF. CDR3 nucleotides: TGCAGTGCTTCAGAGGGCTTAGTGGCCGGGGAGCTGTTTTTT.

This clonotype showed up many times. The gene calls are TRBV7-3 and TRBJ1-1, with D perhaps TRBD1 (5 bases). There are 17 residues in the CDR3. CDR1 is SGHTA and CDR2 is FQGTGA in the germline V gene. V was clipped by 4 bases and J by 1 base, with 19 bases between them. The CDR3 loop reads CASSSHPTDPSNTEAFF. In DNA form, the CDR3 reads TGTGCCAGCAGCTCACACCCGACAGACCCTTCGAACACTGAAGCTTTCTTT.

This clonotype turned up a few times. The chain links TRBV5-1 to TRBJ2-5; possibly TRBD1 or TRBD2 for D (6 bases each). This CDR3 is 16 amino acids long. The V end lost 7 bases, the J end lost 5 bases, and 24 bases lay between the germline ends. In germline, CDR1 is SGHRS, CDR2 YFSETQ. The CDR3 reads CASQPAGGGRGETQYF. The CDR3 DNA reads TGCGCCAGCCAACCAGCAGGAGGGGGGCGCGGTGAGACCCAGTACTTC.

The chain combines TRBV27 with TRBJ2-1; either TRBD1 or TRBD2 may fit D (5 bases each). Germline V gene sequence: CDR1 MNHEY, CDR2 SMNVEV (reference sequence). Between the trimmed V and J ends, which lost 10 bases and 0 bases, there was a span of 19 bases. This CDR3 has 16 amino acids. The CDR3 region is CATLSGLPSSYNEQFF. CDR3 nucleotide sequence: TGTGCCACCCTCTCGGGGCTTCCGAGCTCCTACAATGAGCAGTTCTTC.

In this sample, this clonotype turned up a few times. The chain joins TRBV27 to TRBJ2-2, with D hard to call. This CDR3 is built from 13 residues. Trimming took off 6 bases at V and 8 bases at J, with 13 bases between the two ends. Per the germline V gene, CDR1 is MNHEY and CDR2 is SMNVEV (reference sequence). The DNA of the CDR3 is TGTGCCAGCAGGATTGGGCCTTCAGGGGAGCTGTTTTTT. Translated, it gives CASRIGPSGELFF.

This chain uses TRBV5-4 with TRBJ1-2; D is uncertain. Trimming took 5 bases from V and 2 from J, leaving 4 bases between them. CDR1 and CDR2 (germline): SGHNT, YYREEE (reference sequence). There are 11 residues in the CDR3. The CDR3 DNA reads TGTGCCAGCAGGAACAACTATGGCTACACCTTC. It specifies CASRNNYGYTF.